This TCR beta chain was found in a study of beta chain features in type 1 diabetes (dated by TCRdb to between 2017 and 2018). Some background on the complete study: Mean age, gender distribution, total cell number and subset yield were not different between patients and healthy donors. In the study, TCRB repertoires of sorted circulating CD4+ T cell subsets from recently diagnosed type 1 diabetes patients were compared with those of matched healthy donors. A total of around 110,000,000 sorted cells were examined across all samples, and RNA yield correlated strongly with the number of cells per subset. Whereas all 28 donors provided naive and central memory subsets, regulatory and stem cell-like memory subsets were isolated from just 8 patients and about eight healthy donors.

Each donor gave one peripheral blood draw, around 100 mL on average, collected into heparinised tubes. A BD FACSAria II and a panel including CD45RO, CCR7, CD25, CD127, CD95 and CD27 were used to sort naive, central memory, regulatory and stem cell-like memory CD4+ T cells. Purity was above 95% for every sorted population. PBMCs were separated immediately by Lymphoprep density gradient centrifugation and were stained directly, without being cultured. So that batch effects would be minimized, each experiment stained and sorted samples in pairs, pairing one healthy donor with one patient. The investigation overall reported the following: In all four CD4+ subsets, TCRB CDR3 length was moderately but significantly shorter in type 1 diabetes patients. Because the HLA sub-analyses included only small numbers of individuals, any influence of HLA type on TCRB rearrangement was left unresolved. Shorter templates might be favored by PCR, yet because patient and control samples were amplified and corrected together, any such skew would affect both groups equally. Because cDNA rather than genomic DNA was sequenced, highly expressing activated cells could have been over-represented, although no difference in activation and CD3 levels was found between groups. At VDJ recombination sites, patients with type 1 diabetes made fewer insertions and deleted more nucleotides, a pattern implying thymic rearrangement abnormalities. Naive, central memory and regulatory TCRB repertoires appeared to be more alike among patients than among healthy donors.

The entire amount of isolated RNA was reverse transcribed using the High Capacity cDNA Reverse Transcription Kit, so the sequenced TCRB transcripts were expressed ones. Deep immunoSEQ sequencing was applied to naive, central memory and regulatory T cell samples, giving an average of roughly 3.6 million total reads per sample. Sorted cells were lysed in RLT buffer, and RNA was extracted using DNase-treated RNeasy Micro or Mini kits according to cell number. To prevent cross-contamination, every cell subset was processed on its own, while patient and healthy donor samples were processed together. The immunoSEQ multiplex PCR was used to amplify TCRB sequences from cDNA, yielding 87-bp fragments that span the CDR3 region. The amplicons were sequenced using the Illumina HiSeq platform. The paper's processing steps were these. PCR bias was computationally corrected using synthetic template baselines, reads within Hamming distance 2 were collapsed, and singletons that could not be merged were discarded. Reads were aligned to IMGT to assign V, D and J genes, CDR3 length, and insertions or deletions at six rearrangement sites. Within each subset, clonotype counts were normalized to sorted cell number, and only after that were true diversity and Gini coefficients computed with the tcR R package. Repertoire sharing was quantified using the overlap coefficient calculated on TCRB nucleotide sequences. Out-of-frame TCRB sequences from naive cells were analyzed to stand in for the pre-selection repertoire. What TCRdb holds here is the immuneACCESS table cut down to in-frame rearrangements. Part of the clones is not present; checked against another copy, under half of the missing clones reflect an unresolved V gene, and the others are unexplained. The D gene and trimming were derived from the DNA, and the V and J assignments and clone size from that table. The sample table shows more than 200,000 clones, and around 15% are seen once. The top ten hold 0.085% of the sample.

As concerns this clone: Its binding antigen is unknown. No qualities accompany the bases; no much larger clone lies one base away.

CDR1 and CDR2, looked up from the germline V gene (reference sequence), are SEHNR and FQNEAQ. The CDR3 measures 12 amino acids from cysteine to phenylalanine. Just CDR3 DNA is preserved here, 36 bases in frame from base 1. V gives up 5 bases and J gives up 6 bases, and the segment between their germline ends measures 11 bases. Sequences were obtained from naive CD4+ T cells from blood. Reading the label with the study, this specimen's cell subset or site is: true naive CD4+ T cells. Recombination connected TRBV7-9 to TRBJ2-7; the D gene is perhaps TRBD1, on 6 matching bases. This TCR derives from a man younger than 40 with type 1 diabetes. The DNA reads as follows: TGTGCCAGCAGCCTGATACAGGGCGAGCAGTACTTC. Translated, it reads CASSLIQGEQYF.